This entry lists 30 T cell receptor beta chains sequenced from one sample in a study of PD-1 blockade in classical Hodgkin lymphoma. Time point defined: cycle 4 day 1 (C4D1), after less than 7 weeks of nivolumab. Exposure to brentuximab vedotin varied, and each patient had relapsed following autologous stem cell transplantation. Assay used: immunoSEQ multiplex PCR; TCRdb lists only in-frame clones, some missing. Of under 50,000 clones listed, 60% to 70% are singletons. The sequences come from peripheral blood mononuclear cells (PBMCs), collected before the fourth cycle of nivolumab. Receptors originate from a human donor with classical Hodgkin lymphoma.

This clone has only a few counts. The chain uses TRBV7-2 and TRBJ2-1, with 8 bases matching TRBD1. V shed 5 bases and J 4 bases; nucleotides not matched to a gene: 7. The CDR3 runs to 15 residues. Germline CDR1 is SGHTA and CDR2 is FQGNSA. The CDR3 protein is CASSRDRPPYNEQFF. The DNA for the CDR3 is TGTGCCAGCAGCCGGGACAGGCCTCCTTACAATGAGCAGTTCTTC.

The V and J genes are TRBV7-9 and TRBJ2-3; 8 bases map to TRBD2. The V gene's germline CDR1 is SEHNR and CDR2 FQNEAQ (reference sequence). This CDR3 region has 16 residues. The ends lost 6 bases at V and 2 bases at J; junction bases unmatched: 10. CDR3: CASRPTRGAFTDTQYF. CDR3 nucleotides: TGTGCCAGCAGGCCGACGCGGGGGGCCTTCACAGATACGCAGTATTTT. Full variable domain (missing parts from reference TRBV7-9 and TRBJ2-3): DTGVSQNPRHKITKRGQNVTFRCDPISEHNRLYWYRQTLGQGPEFLTYFQNEAQLEKSRLLSDRFSAERPKGSFSTLEIQRTEQGDSAMYLCASRPTRGAFTDTQYFGPGTRLTVL.

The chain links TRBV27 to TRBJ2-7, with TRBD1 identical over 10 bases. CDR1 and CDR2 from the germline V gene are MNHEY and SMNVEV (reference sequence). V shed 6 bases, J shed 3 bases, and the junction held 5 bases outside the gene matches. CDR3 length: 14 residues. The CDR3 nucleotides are TGTGCCAGCAGACAGGGACAGGGGCTCTACGAGCAGTACTTC. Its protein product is CASRQGQGLYEQYF.

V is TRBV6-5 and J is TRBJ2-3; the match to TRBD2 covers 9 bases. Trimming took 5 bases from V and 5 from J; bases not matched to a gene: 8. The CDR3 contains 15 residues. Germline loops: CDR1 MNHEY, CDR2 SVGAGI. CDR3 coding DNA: TGTGCCAGCAGTCCCATAGCGGGAGCATTAGATACGCAGTATTTT. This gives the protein CASSPIAGALDTQYF.

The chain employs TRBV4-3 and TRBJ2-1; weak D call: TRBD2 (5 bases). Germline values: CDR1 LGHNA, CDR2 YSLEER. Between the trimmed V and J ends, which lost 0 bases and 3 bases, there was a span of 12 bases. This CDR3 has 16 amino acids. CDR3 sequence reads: CASSQEVEVGYNEQFF. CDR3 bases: TGCGCCAGCAGCCAAGAAGTGGAGGTGGGCTACAATGAGCAGTTCTTC.

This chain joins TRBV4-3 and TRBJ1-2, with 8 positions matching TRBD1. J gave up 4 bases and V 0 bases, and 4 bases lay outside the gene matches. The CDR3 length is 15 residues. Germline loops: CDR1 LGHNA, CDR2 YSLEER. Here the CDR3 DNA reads TGCGCCAGCAGCCAAGATGGACAGGGTCGCTATGGCTACACCTTC. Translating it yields CASSQDGQGRYGYTF.

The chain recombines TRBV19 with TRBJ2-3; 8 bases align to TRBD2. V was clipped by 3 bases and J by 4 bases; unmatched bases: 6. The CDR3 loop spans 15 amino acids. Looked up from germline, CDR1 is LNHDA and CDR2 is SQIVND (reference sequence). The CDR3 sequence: CASSISGIDADTQYF. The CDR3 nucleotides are TGTGCCAGTAGTATTAGCGGGATAGACGCAGATACGCAGTATTTT.

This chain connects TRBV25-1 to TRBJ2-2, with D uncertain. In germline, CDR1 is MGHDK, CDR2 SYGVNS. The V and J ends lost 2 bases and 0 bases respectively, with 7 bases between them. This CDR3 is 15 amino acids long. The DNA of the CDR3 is TGTGCCAGCAGTGAAGGTGCTTCGAACACCGGGGAGCTGTTTTTT. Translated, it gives CASSEGASNTGELFF.

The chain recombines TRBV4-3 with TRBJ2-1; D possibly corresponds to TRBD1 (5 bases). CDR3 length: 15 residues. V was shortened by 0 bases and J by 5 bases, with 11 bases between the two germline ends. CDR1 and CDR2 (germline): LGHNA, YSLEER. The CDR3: CASSQDGAGDNEQFF. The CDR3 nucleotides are TGCGCCAGCAGCCAAGATGGGGCAGGAGACAATGAGCAGTTCTTC.

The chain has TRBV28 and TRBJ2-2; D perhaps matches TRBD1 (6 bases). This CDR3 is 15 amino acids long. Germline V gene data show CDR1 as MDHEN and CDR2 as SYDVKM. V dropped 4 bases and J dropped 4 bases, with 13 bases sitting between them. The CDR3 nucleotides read TGTGCCAGCAGTTCGTCAGGGGCGGGCACCGGGGAGCTGTTTTTT. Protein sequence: CASSSSGAGTGELFF.

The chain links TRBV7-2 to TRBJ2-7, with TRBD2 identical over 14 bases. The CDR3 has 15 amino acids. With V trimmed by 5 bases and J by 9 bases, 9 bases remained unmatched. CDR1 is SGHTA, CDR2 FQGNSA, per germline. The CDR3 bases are TGTGCCAGCAGCCCACGACTAGCGGGAGGGTGGGTGCAGTACTTC. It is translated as CASSPRLAGGWVQYF.

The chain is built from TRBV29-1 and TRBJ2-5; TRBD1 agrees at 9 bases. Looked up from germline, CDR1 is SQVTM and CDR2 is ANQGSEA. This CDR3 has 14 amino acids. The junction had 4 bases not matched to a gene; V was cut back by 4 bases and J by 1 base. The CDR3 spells CSVVGTGFQETQYF. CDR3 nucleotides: TGCAGCGTTGTGGGGACAGGGTTCCAAGAGACCCAGTACTTC.

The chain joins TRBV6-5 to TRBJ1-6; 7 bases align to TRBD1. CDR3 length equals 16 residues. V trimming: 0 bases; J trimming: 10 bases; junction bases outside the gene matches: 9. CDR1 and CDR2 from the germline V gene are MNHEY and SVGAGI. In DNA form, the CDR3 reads TGTGCCAGCAGTTACTCGACGCAGGGGGACGGGTCACCCCTCCACTTT. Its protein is CASSYSTQGDGSPLHF.

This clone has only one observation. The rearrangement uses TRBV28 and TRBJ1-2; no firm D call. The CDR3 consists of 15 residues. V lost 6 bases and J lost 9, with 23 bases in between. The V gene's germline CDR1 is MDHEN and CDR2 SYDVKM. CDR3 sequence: CASSLTTSGLGSYTF. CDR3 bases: TGTGCCAGCAGCCTAACCACATCTGGGCTCGGTAGCTACACCTTC.

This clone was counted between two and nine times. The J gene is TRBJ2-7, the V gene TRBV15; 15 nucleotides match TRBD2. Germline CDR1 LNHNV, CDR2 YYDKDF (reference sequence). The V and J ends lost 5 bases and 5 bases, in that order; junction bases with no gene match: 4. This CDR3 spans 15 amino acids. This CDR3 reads CATSGGTSGRNEQYF. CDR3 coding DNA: TGTGCCACCAGCGGCGGGACTAGCGGGAGGAACGAGCAGTACTTC.

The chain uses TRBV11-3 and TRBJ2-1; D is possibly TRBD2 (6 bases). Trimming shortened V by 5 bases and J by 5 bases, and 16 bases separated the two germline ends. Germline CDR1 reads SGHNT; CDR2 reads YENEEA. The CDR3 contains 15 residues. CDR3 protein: CASSRRWGENNEQFF. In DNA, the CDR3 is TGTGCCAGCAGCAGGCGTTGGGGGGAAAACAATGAGCAGTTCTTC.

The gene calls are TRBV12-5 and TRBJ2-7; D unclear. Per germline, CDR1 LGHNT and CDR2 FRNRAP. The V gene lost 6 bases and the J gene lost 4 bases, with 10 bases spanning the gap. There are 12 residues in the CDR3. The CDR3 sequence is CASGITEYEQYF. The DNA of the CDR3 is TGTGCTAGTGGGATCACAGAATACGAGCAGTACTTC.

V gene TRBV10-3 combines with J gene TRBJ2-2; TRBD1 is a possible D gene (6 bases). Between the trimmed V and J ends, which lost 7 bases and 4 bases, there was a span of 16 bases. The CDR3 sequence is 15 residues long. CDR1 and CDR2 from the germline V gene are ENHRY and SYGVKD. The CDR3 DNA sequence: TGTGCCATCACCCCGACAGGAGATGGCACCGGGGAGCTGTTTTTT. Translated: CAITPTGDGTGELFF.

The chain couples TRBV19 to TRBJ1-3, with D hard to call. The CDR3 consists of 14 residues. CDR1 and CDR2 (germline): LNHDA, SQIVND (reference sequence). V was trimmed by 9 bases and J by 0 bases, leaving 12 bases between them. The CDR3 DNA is TGTGCCAGCACTCGCGGAACCTCTGGAAACACCATATATTTT. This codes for CASTRGTSGNTIYF.

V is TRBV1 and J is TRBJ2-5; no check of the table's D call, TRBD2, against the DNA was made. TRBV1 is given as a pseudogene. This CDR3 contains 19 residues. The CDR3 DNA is TGCACCAGCAGCCAAGATCGTTTAGGGGGACTAGCAAGCAGGGAGACCCAGTACTTC. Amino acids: CTSSQDRLGGLASRETQYF.

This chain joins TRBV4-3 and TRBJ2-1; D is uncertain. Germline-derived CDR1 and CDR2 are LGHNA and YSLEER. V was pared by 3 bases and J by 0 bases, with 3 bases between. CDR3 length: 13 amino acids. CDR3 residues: CASSQGSYNEQFF. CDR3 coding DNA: TGCGCCAGCAGCCAGGGCTCCTACAATGAGCAGTTCTTC.

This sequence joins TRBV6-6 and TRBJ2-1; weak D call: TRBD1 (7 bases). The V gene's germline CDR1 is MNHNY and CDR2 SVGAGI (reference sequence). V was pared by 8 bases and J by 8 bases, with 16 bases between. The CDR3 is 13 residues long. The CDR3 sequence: CASGGTVEDEQFF. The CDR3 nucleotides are TGTGCCAGCGGGGGGACAGTGGAGGATGAGCAGTTCTTC.

The CDR3 reads CAWSILGTGPNYGYTF. In DNA form, the CDR3 reads TGTGCCTGGAGTATTTTGGGGACAGGACCTAACTATGGCTACACCTTC. This sequence joins TRBV30 and TRBJ1-2, with 8 bases that match TRBD1. CDR1 is GTSNPN, CDR2 SVGIG, per germline (reference sequence). After removal of 2 bases from V and 0 bases from J, the junction contained 8 bases not matched to a gene. This CDR3 contains 16 residues.

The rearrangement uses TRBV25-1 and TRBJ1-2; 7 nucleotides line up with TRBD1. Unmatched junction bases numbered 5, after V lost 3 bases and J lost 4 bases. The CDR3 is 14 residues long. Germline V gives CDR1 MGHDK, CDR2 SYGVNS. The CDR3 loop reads CASSDPRTGYGYTF. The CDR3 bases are TGTGCCAGCAGTGACCCCAGGACAGGCTATGGCTACACCTTC.

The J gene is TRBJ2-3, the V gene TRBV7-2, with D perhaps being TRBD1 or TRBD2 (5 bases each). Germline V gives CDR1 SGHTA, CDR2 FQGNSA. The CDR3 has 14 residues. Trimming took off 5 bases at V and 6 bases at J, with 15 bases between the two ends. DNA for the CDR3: TGTGCCAGCAGCCGGGACCACCAGGTGGATACGCAGTATTTT. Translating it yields CASSRDHQVDTQYF.

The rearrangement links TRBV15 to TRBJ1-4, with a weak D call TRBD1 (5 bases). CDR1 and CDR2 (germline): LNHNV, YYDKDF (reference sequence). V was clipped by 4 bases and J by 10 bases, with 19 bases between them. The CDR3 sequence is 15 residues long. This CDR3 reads CATSTPGELKGKLFF. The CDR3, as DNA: TGTGCCACCAGCACCCCGGGGGAACTCAAGGGAAAACTGTTTTTT.

The CDR3 is CASSETGIGYTF. The CDR3 bases are TGTGCCAGCAGCGAGACAGGGATTGGCTACACCTTC. This chain links TRBV9 with TRBJ1-2; the match to TRBD1 covers 7 bases. Per the germline V gene, CDR1 is SGDLS and CDR2 is YYNGEE. This CDR3 region has 12 residues. Losses at the gene ends were 3 bases for V and 7 bases for J; bases not matched to a gene: 3.

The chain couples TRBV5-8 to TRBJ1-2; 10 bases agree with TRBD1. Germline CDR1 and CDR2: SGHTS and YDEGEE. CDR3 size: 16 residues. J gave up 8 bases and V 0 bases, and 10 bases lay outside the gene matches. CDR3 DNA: TGTGCCAGCAGCTTGGAGGGCAGACAGGGGGCGGAGGGCTACACCTTC. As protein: CASSLEGRQGAEGYTF.

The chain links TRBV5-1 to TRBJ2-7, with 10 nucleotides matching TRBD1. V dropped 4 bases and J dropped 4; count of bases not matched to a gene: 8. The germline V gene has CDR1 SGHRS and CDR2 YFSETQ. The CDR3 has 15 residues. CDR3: CASSNAGTGVYEQYF. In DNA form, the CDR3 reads TGCGCCAGCAGCAACGCCGGGACAGGGGTTTACGAGCAGTACTTC.

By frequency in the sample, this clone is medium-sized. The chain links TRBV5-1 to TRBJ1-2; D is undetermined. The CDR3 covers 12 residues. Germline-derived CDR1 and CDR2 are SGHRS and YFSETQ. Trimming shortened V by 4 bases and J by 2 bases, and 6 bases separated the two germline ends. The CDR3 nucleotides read TGCGCCAGCAGCCCCGACAACTATGGCTACACCTTC. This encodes CASSPDNYGYTF.